The 20 T cell receptor beta chains given below trace back to one sample, sequenced in a study of cytomegalovirus exposure and HLA in healthy donors. The PCR used 60 Vbeta and 13 Jbeta primers. Here immunoSEQ multiplex PCR was the method, and the copy in TCRdb shows in-frame clones only, minus some. The sample consists of 150,000 to 200,000 clones, 82% of them appearing once. The sample taken for sequencing was PBMCs. The receptors stem from a woman under 30 in good health and CMV-seronegative.

J is TRBJ2-1 and V is TRBV7-8; the D is unclear. V gave up 5 bases and J gave up 8 bases, with 19 bases separating them. The CDR3 extends over 15 amino acids. Germline V gene data show CDR1 as SGHVS and CDR2 as FQNEAQ. The CDR3 spells CASSPRMTNFDEQFF. The CDR3, as DNA: TGTGCCAGCAGCCCTCGGATGACAAATTTCGATGAGCAGTTCTTC.

Comments on this clone: The sample has other DNA sequences that encode this CDR3 too. This rearrangement joins TRBV5-1 to TRBJ2-1, with 15 bases identical to TRBD2. V lost 4 bases and J lost 5; bases outside the gene matches: 4. Germline V gives CDR1 SGHRS, CDR2 YFSETQ. This CDR3 contains 16 residues. The DNA for the CDR3 is TGCGCCAGCAGCCCGGGACTAGCGGGAGGAAACAATGAGCAGTTCTTC. Encoded protein: CASSPGLAGGNNEQFF.

V usage is TRBV7-2 and J usage is TRBJ1-2, with D maybe TRBD1 (5 bases). The CDR3 is 14 residues long. Germline CDR1 and CDR2: SGHTA and FQGNSA. Trimming left V 5 bases short and J 8 bases short, with 18 bases between. This CDR3 is CASSPADTIGGYTF. CDR3 nucleotide sequence: TGTGCCAGCAGCCCGGCGGACACGATTGGGGGCTACACCTTC.

The chain carries TRBV6-5 and TRBJ2-1; the D is unclear. Germline V gives CDR1 MNHEY, CDR2 SVGAGI. The CDR3 covers 13 residues. V lost 5 bases and J lost 4, with 9 bases in between. CDR3 region: CASSPAGYNEQFF. The CDR3 DNA follows: TGTGCCAGCAGTCCCGCCGGGTACAATGAGCAGTTCTTC.

This chain uses TRBV19 with TRBJ1-2; 7 nucleotides line up with TRBD1. Germline V gene lookup returns CDR1 LNHDA and CDR2 SQIVND (reference sequence). Unmatched junction bases numbered 9, after V lost 3 bases and J lost 5 bases. The CDR3 consists of 15 residues. As DNA, the CDR3 is TGTGCCAGTAGTATGGGCGGGACAGTGGAGTATGGCTACACCTTC. This encodes CASSMGGTVEYGYTF.

This clone was seen once. The chain links TRBV30 to TRBJ1-4; D may be TRBD1 (5 bases). This CDR3 region has 16 residues. Trimming stripped 6 bases from V and 0 bases from J, with 17 bases between. Germline V gives CDR1 GTSNPN, CDR2 SVGIG (reference sequence). The CDR3 protein is CACMVLGATTNEKLFF. CDR3 sequence (DNA): TGTGCCTGTATGGTTCTAGGGGCAACAACTAATGAAAAACTGTTTTTT.

This clone has only one observation. J is TRBJ1-2 and V is TRBV19; the D gene is possibly TRBD1 (5 bases). V shed 5 bases and J shed 3 bases, with 13 bases lying between them. The CDR3 is 14 residues long. Germline loops: CDR1 LNHDA, CDR2 SQIVND (reference sequence). The chain's CDR3 is CASSQGGVYYGYTF. CDR3 in DNA: TGTGCCAGTAGTCAGGGAGGCGTTTACTATGGCTACACCTTC. Full variable domain (remainder filled in from reference TRBV19 and TRBJ1-2): DGGITQSPKYLFRKEGQNVTLSCEQNLNHDAMYWYRQDPGQGLRLIYYSQIVNDFQKGDIAEGYSVSREKKESFPLTVTSAQKNPTAFYLCASSQGGVYYGYTFGSGTRLTVV.

This clone turned up a few times. This chain uses TRBV10-2 with TRBJ1-2, with 10 bases matching TRBD1. Losses at the gene ends were 7 bases for V and 8 bases for J; bases not matched to a gene: 10. Germline V CDR1 and CDR2: WSHSY, SAAADI. This CDR3 spans 14 amino acids. The CDR3 sequence: CASTGTGAAWGYTF. The CDR3 DNA sequence: TGCGCCAGCACGGGGACAGGGGCGGCCTGGGGCTACACCTTC.

V usage is TRBV11-1 and J usage is TRBJ2-1; D is ambiguous. Germline V CDR1 and CDR2: SGHAT, FQDESV (reference sequence). Trimming pared 1 base from V and 8 bases from J, leaving 15 bases between. There are 15 residues in the CDR3. Here the CDR3 DNA reads TGTGCCAGCAGCTTAGTGGCGGCGAGTTTGTATGAGCAGTTCTTC. Protein product: CASSLVAASLYEQFF.

The chain's CDR3 is CASSLMGPGTDTQYF. In DNA, the CDR3 is TGTGCCAGCAGCTTGATGGGGCCCGGCACAGATACGCAGTATTTT. The chain links TRBV7-8 to TRBJ2-3, with D possibly being TRBD1 (5 bases). This CDR3 region has 15 residues. V was pared by 3 bases and J by 1 base, with 11 bases between. In germline, CDR1 is SGHVS, CDR2 FQNEAQ.

DNA for the CDR3: TGTGCTAGTGGTTTGGGGCTCCGAGGACAGTTCATTCCTGGGGCCAACGTCCTGACTTTC. Its protein product is CASGLGLRGQFIPGANVLTF. The chain recombines TRBV12-5 with TRBJ2-6, with a possible D match to TRBD1 (6 bases). CDR1 LGHNT and CDR2 FRNRAP come from the germline V gene. V was shortened by 1 base and J by 2 bases, with 21 bases between the two germline ends. CDR3 length equals 20 residues.

The rearrangement uses TRBV6-1 and TRBJ2-5; D perhaps matches TRBD2 (7 bases). CDR3 length equals 16 residues. Germline-derived CDR1 and CDR2 are MNHNS and SASEGT. V gave up 4 bases and J gave up 7 bases, with 22 bases separating them. The CDR3 nucleotides are TGTGCCAGCAGTGGGGGGGGCAGTTCCTGGCTGGGGACCCAGTACTTC. It encodes CASSGGGSSWLGTQYF.

V usage is TRBV19 and J usage is TRBJ2-7; D perhaps matches TRBD1 (5 bases). This CDR3 is 14 amino acids long. Germline V CDR1 and CDR2: LNHDA, SQIVND (reference sequence). V lost 5 bases, J lost 3 bases, and 14 bases lay in between. The CDR3 here is CASSPADSYYEQYF. The CDR3 region has the DNA TGTGCCAGTAGTCCGGCCGACAGTTACTACGAGCAGTACTTC.

This clone was seen only a few times. The sample contains more than one DNA sequence encoding this CDR3. This chain connects TRBV5-1 to TRBJ1-4; 9 bases line up with TRBD1. V lost 4 bases and J lost 7; bases outside the gene matches: 5. Germline CDR1 SGHRS, CDR2 YFSETQ. The CDR3 runs 14 residues. The CDR3 loop reads CASSLRQGGEKLFF. The CDR3 DNA reads as TGCGCCAGCAGCCTACGACAGGGGGGTGAAAAACTGTTTTTT.

The chain joins TRBV4-3 to TRBJ2-1; D possibly corresponds to TRBD2 (6 bases). The V gene's germline CDR1 is LGHNA and CDR2 YSLEER. This CDR3 is 15 amino acids long. V lost 2 bases and J lost 0, with 8 bases in between. The CDR3 bases are TGCGCCAGCAGCCAATTAGCGGCCTCCTACAATGAGCAGTTCTTC. Translated, it gives CASSQLAASYNEQFF.

The CDR3 loop is CASSFTTGTGNSPLHF. CDR3 DNA: TGTGCCAGCAGCTTTACAACCGGGACAGGGAATTCACCCCTCCACTTT. This chain links TRBV7-9 with TRBJ1-6; 9 bases match TRBD1. Germline V gene lookup returns CDR1 SEHNR and CDR2 FQNEAQ (reference sequence). Germline trimming cut 3 bases from V and 7 bases from J; bases unmatched to any gene: 7. The CDR3 contains 16 residues.

The chain has TRBV19 and TRBJ1-5, with D perhaps matching TRBD1 (5 bases). Between the trimmed V and J ends, which lost 9 bases and 7 bases, there was a span of 13 bases. The CDR3 consists of 12 residues. In germline, CDR1 is LNHDA, CDR2 SQIVND (reference sequence). The CDR3 is CASQVREQPQHF. In DNA, the CDR3 is TGTGCCAGCCAGGTCAGGGAACAGCCCCAGCATTTT.

This chain joins TRBV7-9 and TRBJ2-3, with D unresolved. This CDR3 is built from 14 residues. Looked up from germline, CDR1 is SEHNR and CDR2 is FQNEAQ (reference sequence). V lost 7 bases and J lost 1, with 12 bases in between. CDR3 sequence reads: CASIDDFRTDTQYF. Here the CDR3 DNA reads TGTGCCAGCATCGATGACTTCCGCACAGATACGCAGTATTTT.

J is TRBJ2-3 and V is TRBV2; D gene unclear. Between the trimmed V and J ends, which lost 10 bases and 2 bases, there was a span of 10 bases. This CDR3 has 12 residues. Germline-derived CDR1 and CDR2 are SNHLY and FYNNEI. CDR3 sequence reads: CATRGPTDTQYF. CDR3 DNA sequence: TGTGCCACCCGTGGCCCCACAGATACGCAGTATTTT.

The rearrangement uses TRBV5-5 and TRBJ2-5; tentative D call: TRBD1 (5 bases). The CDR3 is 13 residues long. With 0 bases removed from V and 7 bases from J, the gap between germline ends came to 10 bases. Germline V lookup: CDR1 SGHKS, CDR2 YYEKEE (reference sequence). The CDR3 spells CASSLEGDGTQYF. The CDR3 DNA follows: TGTGCCAGCAGCTTGGAAGGGGATGGGACCCAGTACTTC.